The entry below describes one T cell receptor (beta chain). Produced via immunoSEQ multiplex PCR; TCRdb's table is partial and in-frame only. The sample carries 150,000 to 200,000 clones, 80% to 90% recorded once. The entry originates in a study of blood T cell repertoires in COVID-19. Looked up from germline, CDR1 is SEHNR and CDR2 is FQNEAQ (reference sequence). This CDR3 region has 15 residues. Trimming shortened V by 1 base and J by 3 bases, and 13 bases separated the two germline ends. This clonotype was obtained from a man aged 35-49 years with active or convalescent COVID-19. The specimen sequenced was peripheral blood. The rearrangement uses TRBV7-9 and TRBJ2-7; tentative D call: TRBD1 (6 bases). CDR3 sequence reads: CASSLGWGRDYEQYF. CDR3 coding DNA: TGTGCCAGCAGCTTAGGCTGGGGGCGCGACTACGAGCAGTACTTC. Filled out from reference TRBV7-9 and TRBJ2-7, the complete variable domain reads DTGVSQNPRHKITKRGQNVTFRCDPISEHNRLYWYRQTLGQGPEFLTYFQNEAQLEKSRLLSDRFSAERPKGSFSTLEIQRTEQGDSAMYLCASSLGWGRDYEQYFGPGTRLTVT.